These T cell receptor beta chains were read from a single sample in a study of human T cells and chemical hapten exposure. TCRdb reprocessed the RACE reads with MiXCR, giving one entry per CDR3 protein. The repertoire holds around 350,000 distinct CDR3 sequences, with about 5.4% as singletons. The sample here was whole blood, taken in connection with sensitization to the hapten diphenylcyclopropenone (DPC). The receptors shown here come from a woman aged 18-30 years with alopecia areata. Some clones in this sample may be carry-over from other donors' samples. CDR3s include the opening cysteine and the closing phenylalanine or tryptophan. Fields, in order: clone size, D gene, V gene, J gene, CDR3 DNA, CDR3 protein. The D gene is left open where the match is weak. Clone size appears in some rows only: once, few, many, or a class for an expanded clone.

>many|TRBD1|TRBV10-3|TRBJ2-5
TGTGCCATCAGATCGACAGGGAACCAAGAGACCCAGTACTTC
CAIRSTGNQETQYF
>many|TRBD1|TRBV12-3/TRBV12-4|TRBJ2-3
TGTGCCAGCAACCCCTTCCAGCAGGGGGCCGGGGATACGCAGTATTTT
CASNPFQQGAGDTQYF
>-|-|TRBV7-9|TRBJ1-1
TGTGCCAGCAGCTTAGCGCAGGGTGAAGCTGAAGCTTTCTTT
CASSLAQGEAEAFF
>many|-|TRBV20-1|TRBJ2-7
TGCAGTGCTAGAGATAGCCGGACAGTAACCTACGAGCAGTACTTC
CSARDSRTVTYEQYF
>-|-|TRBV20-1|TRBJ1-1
TGCAGTGCTAGTGGTCAGGCGAACACTGAAGCTTTCTTT
CSASGQANTEAFF
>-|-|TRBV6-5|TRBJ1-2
TGTTCCAGCAGTTATAGGGGGGAGGACTATGGCTACACCTTC
CSSSYRGEDYGYTF
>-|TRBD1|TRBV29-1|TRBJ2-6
TGCAGCGTTGGGGGACAGGGAGGGCCTGGGGCCAACGTCCTGACTTTC
CSVGGQGGPGANVLTF
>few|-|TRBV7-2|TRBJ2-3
TGTGCCAGCAGCATAACAGGCGTTAGCACAGATACGCAGTATTTT
CASSITGVSTDTQYF
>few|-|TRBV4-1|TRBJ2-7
TGCGCCAGCAGCCATCCGGGCACACCCCCCTACGAGCAGTACTTC
CASSHPGTPPYEQYF
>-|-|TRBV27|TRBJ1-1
TGTGCCAGCAGTTTATCGTACACCCTCCGGGTCACTGAAGCTTTCTTT
CASSLSYTLRVTEAFF
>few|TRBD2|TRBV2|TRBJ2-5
TGTGCCAGCAGTGGTGAGCGGGGGGGCAGAGAGACCCAGTACTTC
CASSGERGGRETQYF
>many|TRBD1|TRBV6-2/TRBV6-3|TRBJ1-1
TGTGCCAGCAGGGGGTTGAGGGGGCTAAACACTGAAGCTTTCTTT
CASRGLRGLNTEAFF
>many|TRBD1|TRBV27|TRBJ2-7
TGTGCCAGCAGTTGGGGGGGACAGGGGGAATACGAGCAGTACTTC
CASSWGGQGEYEQYF